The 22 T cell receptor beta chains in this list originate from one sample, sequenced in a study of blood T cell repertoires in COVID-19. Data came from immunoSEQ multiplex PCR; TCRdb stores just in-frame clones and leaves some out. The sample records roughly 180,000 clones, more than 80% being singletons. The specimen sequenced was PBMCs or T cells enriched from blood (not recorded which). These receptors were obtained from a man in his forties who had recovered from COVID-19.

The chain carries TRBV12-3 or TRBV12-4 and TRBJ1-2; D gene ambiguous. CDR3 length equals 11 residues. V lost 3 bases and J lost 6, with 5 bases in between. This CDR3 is CASSLGDGYTF. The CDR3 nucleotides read TGTGCCAGCAGTTTGGGCGATGGCTACACCTTC.

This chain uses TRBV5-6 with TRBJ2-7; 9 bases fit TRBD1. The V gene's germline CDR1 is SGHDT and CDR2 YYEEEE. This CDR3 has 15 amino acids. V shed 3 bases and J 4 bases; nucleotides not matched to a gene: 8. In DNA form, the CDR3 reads TGTGCCAGCAGCTGGGGCGGGACAGGGATTTACGAGCAGTACTTC. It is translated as CASSWGGTGIYEQYF.

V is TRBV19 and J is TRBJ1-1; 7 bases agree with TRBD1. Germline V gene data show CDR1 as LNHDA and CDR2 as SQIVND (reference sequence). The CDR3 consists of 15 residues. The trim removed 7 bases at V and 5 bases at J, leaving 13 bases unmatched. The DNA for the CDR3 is TGTGCCAGTACGGTAGGGAAGACAGGGCGGACTGAAGCTTTCTTT. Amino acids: CASTVGKTGRTEAFF.

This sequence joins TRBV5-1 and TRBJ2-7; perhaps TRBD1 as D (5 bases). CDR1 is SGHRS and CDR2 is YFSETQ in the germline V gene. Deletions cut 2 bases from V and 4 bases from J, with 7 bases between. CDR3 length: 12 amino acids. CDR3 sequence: CASSFDRYEQYF. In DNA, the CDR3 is TGCGCCAGCAGCTTTGACAGATACGAGCAGTACTTC.

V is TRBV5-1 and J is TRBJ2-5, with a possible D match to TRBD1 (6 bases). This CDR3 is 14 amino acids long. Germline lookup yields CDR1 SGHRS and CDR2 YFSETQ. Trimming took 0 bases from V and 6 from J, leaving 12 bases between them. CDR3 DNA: TGCGCCAGCAGCTTGGCGGACCAGGGGAAGACCCAGTACTTC. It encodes CASSLADQGKTQYF.

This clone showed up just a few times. Here the CDR3 reads CASSGPLAGLKLNEQFF. The CDR3 DNA follows: TGTGCCAGCAGTGGTCCTTTAGCGGGGCTTAAGCTAAATGAGCAGTTCTTC. This chain joins TRBV25-1 and TRBJ2-1; 8 positions agree with TRBD2. The CDR3 sequence is 17 residues long. CDR1 and CDR2 (germline): MGHDK, SYGVNS. The V gene end was trimmed by 4 bases and the J gene end by 7 bases; junction bases not matched to a gene: 15.

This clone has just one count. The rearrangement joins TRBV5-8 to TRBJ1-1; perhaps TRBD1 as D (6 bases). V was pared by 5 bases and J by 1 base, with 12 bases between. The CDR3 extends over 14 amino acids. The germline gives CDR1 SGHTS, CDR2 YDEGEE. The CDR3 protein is CASRDDRKNTEAFF. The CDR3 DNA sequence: TGTGCCAGCAGGGATGACAGGAAGAACACTGAAGCTTTCTTT.

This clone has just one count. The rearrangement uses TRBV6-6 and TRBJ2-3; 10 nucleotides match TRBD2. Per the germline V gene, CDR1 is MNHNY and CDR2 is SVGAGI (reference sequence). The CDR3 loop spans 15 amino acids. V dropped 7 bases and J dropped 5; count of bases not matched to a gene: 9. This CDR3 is CASTISGGNGDTQYF. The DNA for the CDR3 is TGTGCCAGCACGATTAGCGGGGGGAACGGAGATACGCAGTATTTT.

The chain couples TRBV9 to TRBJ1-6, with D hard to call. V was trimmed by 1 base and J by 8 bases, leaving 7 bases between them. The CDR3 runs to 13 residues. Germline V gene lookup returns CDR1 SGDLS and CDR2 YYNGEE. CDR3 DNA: TGTGCCAGCAGCGTAAGCCTAGATTCACCCCTCCACTTT. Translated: CASSVSLDSPLHF.

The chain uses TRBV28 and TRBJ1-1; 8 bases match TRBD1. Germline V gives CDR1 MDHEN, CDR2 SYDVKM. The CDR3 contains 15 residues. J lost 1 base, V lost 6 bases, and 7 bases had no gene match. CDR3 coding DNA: TGTGCCAGCAGGCCAGGGGGCTACGAGAACACTGAAGCTTTCTTT. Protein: CASRPGGYENTEAFF.

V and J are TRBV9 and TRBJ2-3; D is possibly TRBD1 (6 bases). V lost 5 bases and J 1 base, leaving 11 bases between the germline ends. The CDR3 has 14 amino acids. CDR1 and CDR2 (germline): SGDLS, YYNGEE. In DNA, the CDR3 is TGTGCCAGCAGTCGGGGACAAGGCACAGATACGCAGTATTTT. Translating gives CASSRGQGTDTQYF. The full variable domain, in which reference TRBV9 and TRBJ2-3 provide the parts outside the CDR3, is DSGVTQTPKHLITATGQRVTLRCSPRSGDLSVYWYQQSLDQGLQFLIQYYNGEERAKGNILERFSAQQFPDLHSELNLSSLELGDSALYFCASSRGQGTDTQYFGPGTRLTVL.

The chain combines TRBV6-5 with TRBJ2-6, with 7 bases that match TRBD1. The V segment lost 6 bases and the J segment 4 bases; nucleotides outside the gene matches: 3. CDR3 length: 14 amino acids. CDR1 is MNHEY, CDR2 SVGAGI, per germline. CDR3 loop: CASRQGTGANVLTF. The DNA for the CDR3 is TGTGCCAGCAGACAGGGGACGGGGGCCAACGTCCTGACTTTC.

Here the CDR3 reads CASRGAGGNYNEQFF. The CDR3 bases are TGTGCCAGTAGGGGAGCGGGAGGTAACTACAATGAGCAGTTCTTC. This chain joins TRBV2 and TRBJ2-1; 9 bases are a match to TRBD2. The CDR3 extends over 15 amino acids. From germline, CDR1 is SNHLY and CDR2 FYNNEI. J gave up 3 bases and V 9 bases, and 9 bases lay outside the gene matches.

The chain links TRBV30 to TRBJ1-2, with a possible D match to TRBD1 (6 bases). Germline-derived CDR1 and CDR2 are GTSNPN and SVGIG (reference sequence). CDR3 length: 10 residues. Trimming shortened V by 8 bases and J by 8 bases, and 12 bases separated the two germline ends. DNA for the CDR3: TGTGCCAAGGGGGGGGACGGCTACACCTTC. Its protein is CAKGGDGYTF. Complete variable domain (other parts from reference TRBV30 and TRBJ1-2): SQTIHQWPATLVQPVGSPLSLECTVEGTSNPNLYWYRQAAGRGLQLLFYSVGIGQISSEVPQNLSASRPQDRQFILSSKKLLLSDSGFYLCAKGGDGYTFGSGTRLTVV.

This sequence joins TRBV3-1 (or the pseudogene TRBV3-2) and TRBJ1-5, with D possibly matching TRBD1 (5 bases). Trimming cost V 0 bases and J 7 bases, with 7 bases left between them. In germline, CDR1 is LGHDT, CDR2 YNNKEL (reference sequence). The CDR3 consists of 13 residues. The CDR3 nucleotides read TGTGCCAGCAGCCAAGAAAGGGGACAGCCCCAGCATTTT. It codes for CASSQERGQPQHF.

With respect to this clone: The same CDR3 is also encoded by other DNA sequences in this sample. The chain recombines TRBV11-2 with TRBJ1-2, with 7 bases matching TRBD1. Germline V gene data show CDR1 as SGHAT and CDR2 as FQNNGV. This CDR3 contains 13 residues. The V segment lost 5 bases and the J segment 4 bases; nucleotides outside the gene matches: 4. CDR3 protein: CASSLPGGYGYTF. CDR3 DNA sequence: TGTGCCAGCAGCCTTCCAGGGGGCTATGGCTACACCTTC.

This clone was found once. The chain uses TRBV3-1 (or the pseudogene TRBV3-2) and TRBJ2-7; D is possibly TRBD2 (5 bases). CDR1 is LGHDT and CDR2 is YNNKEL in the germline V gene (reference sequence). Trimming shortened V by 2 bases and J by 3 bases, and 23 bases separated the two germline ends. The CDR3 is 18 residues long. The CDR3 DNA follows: TGTGCCAGCAGCCAACTGGGCGCGTCTCTAGCAGGTTTCTACGAGCAGTACTTC. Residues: CASSQLGASLAGFYEQYF.

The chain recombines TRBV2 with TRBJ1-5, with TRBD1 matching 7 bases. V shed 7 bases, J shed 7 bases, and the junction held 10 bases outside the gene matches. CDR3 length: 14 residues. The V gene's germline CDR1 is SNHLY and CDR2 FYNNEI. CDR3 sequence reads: CASKPTDRDQPQHF. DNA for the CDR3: TGTGCCAGCAAACCCACCGACAGGGACCAGCCCCAGCATTTT.

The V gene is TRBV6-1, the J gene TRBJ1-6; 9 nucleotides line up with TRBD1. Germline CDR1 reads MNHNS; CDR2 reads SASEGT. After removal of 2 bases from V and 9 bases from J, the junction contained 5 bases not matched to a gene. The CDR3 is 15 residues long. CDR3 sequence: CASSEPGQGSSPLHF. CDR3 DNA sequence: TGTGCCAGCAGTGAACCGGGACAGGGATCTTCACCCCTCCACTTT.

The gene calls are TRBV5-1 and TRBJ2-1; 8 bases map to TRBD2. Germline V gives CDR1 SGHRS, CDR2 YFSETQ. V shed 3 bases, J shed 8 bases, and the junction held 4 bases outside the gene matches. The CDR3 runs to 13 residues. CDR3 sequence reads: CASSSAGGDEQFF. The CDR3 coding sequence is TGCGCCAGCAGCTCTGCGGGAGGCGATGAGCAGTTCTTC.

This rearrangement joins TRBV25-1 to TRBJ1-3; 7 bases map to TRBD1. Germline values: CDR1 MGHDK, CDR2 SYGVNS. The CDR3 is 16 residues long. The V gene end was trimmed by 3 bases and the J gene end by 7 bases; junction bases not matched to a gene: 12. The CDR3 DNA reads TGTGCCAGCAGTGACAGGAGCAGGGGGGTCAGGAACACCATATATTTT. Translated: CASSDRSRGVRNTIYF.

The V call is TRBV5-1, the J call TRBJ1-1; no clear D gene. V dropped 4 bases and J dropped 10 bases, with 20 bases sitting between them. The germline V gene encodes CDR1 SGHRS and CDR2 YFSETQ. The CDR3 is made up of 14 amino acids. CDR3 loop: CASSNVNSPDRAFF. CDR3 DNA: TGCGCCAGCAGCAACGTTAACTCCCCCGATCGAGCTTTCTTT.